One sample yielded the 15 T cell receptor beta chains listed below, sequenced in a study of beta chain features in type 1 diabetes. The isolated RNA, all of it, was reverse transcribed, so expressed TCRB transcripts were what got sequenced. Assay used: immunoSEQ multiplex PCR; TCRdb lists only in-frame clones, some missing. The data hold 100,000 to 150,000 clones, with 15% to 20% observed a single time. No cognate antigen is known for these TCRs. Findings of the study overall: Among all four CD4+ subsets, Type 1 diabetes patients had TCRB CDR3s that were moderately but significantly shorter.

The sample taken for sequencing was central memory CD4+ T cells from blood. These receptors were obtained from a man between 18 and 29 years old with type 1 diabetes.

This chain joins TRBV7-2 and TRBJ2-1; 7 bases map to TRBD1. Per the germline V gene, CDR1 is SGHTA and CDR2 is FQGNSA. Germline trimming cut 2 bases from V and 9 bases from J; bases unmatched to any gene: 7. The CDR3 runs to 14 residues. In DNA, the CDR3 is TGTGCCAGCAGCTTACAAACAGGGGATGGTGAGCAGTTCTTC. This gives the protein CASSLQTGDGEQFF.

This clone has ten or more counts. The V call is TRBV5-1, the J call TRBJ2-1; TRBD2 aligns across 8 bases. The CDR3 covers 15 residues. Trimming took 4 bases from V and 7 from J; bases not matched to a gene: 10. From germline, CDR1 is SGHRS and CDR2 YFSETQ. The CDR3: CASSRASGPSNEQFF. CDR3 sequence (DNA): TGCGCCAGCAGCCGGGCTAGCGGGCCATCAAATGAGCAGTTCTTC.

This chain links TRBV2 with TRBJ1-2; 9 positions agree with TRBD1. The V and J ends lost 11 bases and 7 bases, in that order; junction bases with no gene match: 11. The CDR3 is made up of 13 amino acids. The V gene's germline CDR1 is SNHLY and CDR2 FYNNEI. The CDR3 DNA reads TGTGCCCACCGGGACAGGGAGGCCTCTGGCTACACCTTC. Translated: CAHRDREASGYTF.

The rearrangement links TRBV6-5 to TRBJ1-4; D is unclear. Trimming stripped 5 bases from V and 1 base from J, with 8 bases between. Per the germline V gene, CDR1 is MNHEY and CDR2 is SVGAGI. The CDR3 runs to 14 residues. CDR3 region: CASSTRVTNEKLFF. The CDR3 region has the DNA TGTGCCAGCAGTACACGGGTAACTAATGAAAAACTGTTTTTT.

The chain carries TRBV10-3 and TRBJ2-1; D may be TRBD1 (6 bases). The ends were cut back, 3 bases at V and 8 bases at J, with 20 bases in the middle. The CDR3 loop spans 16 amino acids. CDR1 ENHRY and CDR2 SYGVKD come from the germline V gene. In DNA form, the CDR3 reads TGTGCCATCAGTGATCGAGGAAGGACAGTAGACGATGAGCAGTTCTTC. Its translation is CAISDRGRTVDDEQFF.

This clone has more than one count but fewer than ten. The rearrangement uses TRBV6-1 and TRBJ2-2; D is perhaps TRBD2 (6 bases). V lost 4 bases, J lost 6 bases, and 18 bases lay in between. CDR1 is MNHNS, CDR2 SASEGT, per germline. The CDR3 is made up of 16 amino acids. The CDR3 spells CASSGRGGSEAGELFF. In nucleotides, the CDR3 is TGTGCCAGCAGTGGTAGGGGAGGATCGGAGGCCGGGGAGCTGTTTTTT.

This chain uses TRBV7-9 with TRBJ2-5; D is possibly TRBD1 (6 bases). CDR3 length: 14 residues. With 5 bases removed from V and 1 base from J, the gap between germline ends came to 11 bases. Germline CDR1 is SEHNR and CDR2 is FQNEAQ (reference sequence). The DNA of the CDR3 is TGTGCCAGCAGCCCTACAGGGAGCCAAGAGACCCAGTACTTC. Amino acid sequence: CASSPTGSQETQYF.

The chain employs TRBV5-1 and TRBJ1-2; 7 bases map to TRBD1. Germline V gene lookup returns CDR1 SGHRS and CDR2 YFSETQ. The J segment lost 0 bases and the V segment lost 4 bases, leaving 3 bases of the junction unmatched. The CDR3 length is 14 residues. CDR3 sequence: CASSPTGPNYGYTF. The CDR3 bases are TGCGCCAGCAGCCCGACAGGGCCTAACTATGGCTACACCTTC.

This chain joins TRBV18 and TRBJ2-7, with 9 bases matching TRBD2. V dropped 3 bases and J dropped 6; count of bases not matched to a gene: 3. This CDR3 region has 13 residues. Germline V gives CDR1 KGHSH, CDR2 LQKENI. CDR3 residues: CASSPREGGEQYF. The CDR3 DNA follows: TGTGCCAGCTCACCGCGGGAGGGAGGCGAGCAGTACTTC.

The genes are TRBV5-6 and TRBJ2-7, with 8 bases that match TRBD1. Trimming removed 4 bases from V and 2 bases from J; junction bases left unmatched: 5. CDR3 size: 14 residues. The germline V gene encodes CDR1 SGHDT and CDR2 YYEEEE. The CDR3 nucleotides read TGTGCCAGCAGCACAGGGGGTTTCGCCTACGAGCAGTACTTC. Residues: CASSTGGFAYEQYF. Supplemented by reference TRBV5-6 and TRBJ2-7, the full variable domain reads DAGVTQSPTHLIKTRGQQVTLRCSPKSGHDTVSWYQQALGQGPQFIFQYYEEEERQRGNFPDRFSGHQFPNYSSELNVNALLLGDSALYLCASSTGGFAYEQYFGPGTRLTVT.

This clone appeared a few times. The CDR3 is CASILKPPPSGGATDTQYF. The CDR3, as DNA: TGTGCCAGCATCCTTAAACCCCCTCCTAGCGGGGGGGCTACAGATACGCAGTATTTT. The gene calls are TRBV7-2 and TRBJ2-3, with 12 bases that match TRBD2. CDR3 length: 19 residues. Looked up from germline, CDR1 is SGHTA and CDR2 is FQGNSA. The J segment lost 3 bases and the V segment lost 7 bases, leaving 17 bases of the junction unmatched.

The chain links TRBV2 to TRBJ2-3, with D unclear. This CDR3 region has 11 residues. V lost 7 bases to trimming and J lost 6 bases, with 8 bases between them. Germline values: CDR1 SNHLY, CDR2 FYNNEI. CDR3 coding DNA: TGTGCCAGCAAGCCGGAGGATACGCAGTATTTT. Amino acids: CASKPEDTQYF.

This clone appeared a few times. The rearrangement links TRBV21-1 to TRBJ2-1. TRBV21-1 represents a pseudogene. CDR3 length: 13 amino acids. CDR3 amino acids: CASSKVVKDEQFF. The CDR3 region has the DNA TGTGCCAGCAGCAAAGTGGTGAAGGATGAGCAGTTCTTC.

The J gene is TRBJ2-3, the V gene TRBV6-5; TRBD1 matches 7 bases. The germline V gene encodes CDR1 MNHEY and CDR2 SVGAGI. CDR3 length: 13 residues. Losses at the gene ends were 6 bases for V and 6 bases for J; bases not matched to a gene: 6. This CDR3 reads CASSDRETDTQYF. In nucleotides, the CDR3 is TGTGCCAGCAGCGACAGGGAGACGGATACGCAGTATTTT.

As to this clone: The same CDR3 is also encoded by other DNA sequences in this sample. The rearrangement uses TRBV30 and TRBJ2-3; D is unresolved. CDR1 and CDR2 (germline): GTSNPN, SVGIG (reference sequence). V lost 0 bases, J lost 5 bases, and 6 bases lay in between. The CDR3 has 12 residues. The CDR3: CAWSVKGDTQYF. CDR3 in DNA: TGTGCCTGGAGTGTAAAGGGAGATACGCAGTATTTT.